This section outlines one T cell receptor beta chain sequence together with its context. The data were obtained in a study of T cell changes during pregnancy in multiple sclerosis. Sequencing used immunoSEQ multiplex PCR; TCRdb keeps in-frame clones, though not all of them. The sample records tens of thousands of clones, around nine tenths being singletons. The germline CDR1 and CDR2 sequences are ENHRY and SYGVKD. The CDR3 contains 13 residues. V was pared by 6 bases and J by 4 bases, with 13 bases between. The sample in question was peripheral blood, obtained in the second trimester of pregnancy. The TCR was taken from a female donor with multiple sclerosis, enrolled in a pregnancy study. The rearrangement links TRBV10-3 to TRBJ2-7, with D tentatively TRBD2 (5 bases). CDR3 DNA: TGTGCCATCAGCCCGAGGGCTGGTTACGAGCAGTACTTC. Its protein is CAISPRAGYEQYF.